Listed below are T cell receptor beta chains from one sample, sequenced in a study of blood T cell repertoires in COVID-19. Using immunoSEQ multiplex PCR, the repertoire was profiled, and TCRdb retains in-frame clones only, with some absent. The sample has 200,000 to 300,000 clones, over 70% seen once. Input material: peripheral blood. The receptors here all came from a human donor in a cohort sampled during active COVID-19. CDR3s include the opening cysteine and the closing phenylalanine or tryptophan. The D gene is left open where the match is weak. Some rows mark clone size as missing; the rest say once, few, many or name a class of expanded clone.

d_gene,j_gene,abundance,v_gene,CDR3nt,CDR3aa
TRBD2,TRBJ2-5,-,TRBV11-2,TGTGCCAGCAGCGCCGGACTAGCGGGAGACCCGCCCCAGTACTTC,CASSAGLAGDPPQYF
TRBD1,TRBJ2-7,-,TRBV5-1,TGCGCCAGCAGCGCCCAACAGGGGGGCAGCTCCTACGAGCAGTACTTC,CASSAQQGGSSYEQYF
-,TRBJ2-7,few,TRBV7-3,TGTGCCAGCAGCTTAAACAGGGACCACGAGCAGTACTTC,CASSLNRDHEQYF
-,TRBJ2-7,-,TRBV6-1,TGTGCCAGCAGTGAGAATCGGGGCGGGGCAAGCTCCTACGAGCAGTACTTC,CASSENRGGASSYEQYF
-,TRBJ1-6,-,TRBV7-2,TGTGCCAGCAGCCCCTCCTTCGATTCACCCCTCCACTTT,CASSPSFDSPLHF
TRBD1,TRBJ1-1,-,TRBV6-2/TRBV6-3,TGTGCCAGCAGCCAGGGACAGGAAGCTTTCTTT,CASSQGQEAFF
TRBD2,TRBJ2-7,-,TRBV6-1,TGTGCCAGCAGTGAAACGTGGACTAGCGCCAACTCCTACGAGCAGTACTTC,CASSETWTSANSYEQYF
-,TRBJ2-7,-,TRBV28,TGTGCCAGCAACACGGGTACCTACGAGCAGTACTTC,CASNTGTYEQYF
-,TRBJ1-2,-,TRBV19,TGTGCCAGTAGTTCCATACTCAGGGGCTATGGCTACACCTTC,CASSSILRGYGYTF
-,TRBJ1-2,few,TRBV7-2,TGTGCCAGCAGTGGACAGCTTAACTATGGCTACACCTTC,CASSGQLNYGYTF
-,TRBJ1-1,-,TRBV4-1,TGCGCCAGCAGCCAATCGCGAAGCGACAGGTCTGACACTGAAGCTTTCTTT,CASSQSRSDRSDTEAFF
-,TRBJ2-7,-,TRBV25-1,TGTGCCAGCAGCCCCCCGGGAACGGCGTCCTACGAGCAGTACTTC,CASSPPGTASYEQYF
-,TRBJ1-3,-,TRBV28,TGTGCCAGCAGTTTTGGGCGAAACACCATATATTTT,CASSFGRNTIYF
TRBD1,TRBJ1-1,-,TRBV5-6,TGTGCCAGCAGCTTGGGGGGCCCGACAGGGTACAGCACTGAAGCTTTCTTT,CASSLGGPTGYSTEAFF
-,TRBJ2-1,-,TRBV21-1,TGTGCCAGCATGGGGGGGGAATACAATGAGCAGTTCTTC,CASMGGEYNEQFF
TRBD1,TRBJ2-5,-,TRBV18,TGTGCCAGCTCACCACCAAGAGGGACAGGAGAGGAGACCCAGTACTTC,CASSPPRGTGEETQYF